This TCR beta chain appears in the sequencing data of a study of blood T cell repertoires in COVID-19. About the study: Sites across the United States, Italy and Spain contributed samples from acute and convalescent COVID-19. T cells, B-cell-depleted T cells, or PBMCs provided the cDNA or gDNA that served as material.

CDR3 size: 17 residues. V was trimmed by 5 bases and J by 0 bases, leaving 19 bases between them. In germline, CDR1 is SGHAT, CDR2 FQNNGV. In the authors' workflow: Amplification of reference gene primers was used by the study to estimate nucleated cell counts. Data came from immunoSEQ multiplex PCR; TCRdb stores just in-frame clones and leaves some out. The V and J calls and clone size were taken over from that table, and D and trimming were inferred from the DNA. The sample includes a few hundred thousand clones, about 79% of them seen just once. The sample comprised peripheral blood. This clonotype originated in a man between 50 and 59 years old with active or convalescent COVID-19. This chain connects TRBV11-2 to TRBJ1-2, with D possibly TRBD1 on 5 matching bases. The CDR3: CASSLLGQSKANYGYTF. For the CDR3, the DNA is TGTGCCAGCAGCCTCTTGGGGCAGTCGAAAGCTAACTATGGCTACACCTTC.